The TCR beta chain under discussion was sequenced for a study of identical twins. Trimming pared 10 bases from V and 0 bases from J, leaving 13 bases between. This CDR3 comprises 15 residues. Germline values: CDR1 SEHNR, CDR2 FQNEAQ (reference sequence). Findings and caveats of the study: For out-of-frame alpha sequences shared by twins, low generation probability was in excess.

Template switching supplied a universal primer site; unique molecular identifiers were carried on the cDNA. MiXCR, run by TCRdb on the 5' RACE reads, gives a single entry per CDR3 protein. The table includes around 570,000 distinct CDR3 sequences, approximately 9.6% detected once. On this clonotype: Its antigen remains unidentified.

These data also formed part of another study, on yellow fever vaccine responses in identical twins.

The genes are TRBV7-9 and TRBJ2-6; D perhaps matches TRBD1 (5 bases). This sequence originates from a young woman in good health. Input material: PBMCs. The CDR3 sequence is CAIQGPSSGANVLTF. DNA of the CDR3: TGTGCCATCCAGGGTCCGAGCTCTGGGGCCAACGTCCTGACTTTC.